Listed here are 7 T cell receptor beta chains from one sample, sequenced in a study of control samples from healthy donors and cancer patients. Generated by immunoSEQ multiplex PCR, the TCRdb table keeps only in-frame clones and is missing some. This sample yields 130,000 or so clones, of which about 90% are seen a single time; around 40% belongs to the top ten. Sequences were obtained from blood. All receptors come from a man over 45 in good health.

The chain joins TRBV7-9 to TRBJ1-1; D uncertain. Germline CDR1 SEHNR, CDR2 FQNEAQ (reference sequence). The CDR3 covers 16 residues. Trimming removed 5 bases from V and 7 bases from J, with 23 bases in between. The CDR3 DNA reads TGTGCCAGCAGCCCGACGGGCCCAACCCCTGAAAGTGAAGCTTTCTTT. The encoded protein is CASSPTGPTPESEAFF.

This chain connects TRBV5-6 to TRBJ1-4, with no clear D. The CDR3 extends over 17 amino acids. The germline V gene encodes CDR1 SGHDT and CDR2 YYEEEE. V gave up 2 bases and J gave up 1 base, with 15 bases separating them. The CDR3 DNA reads TGTGCCAGCAGCTTACGGGGTCAGTGGGGAACTAATGAAAAACTGTTTTTT. Translated, it gives CASSLRGQWGTNEKLFF.

The CDR3 reads CASSYASGRPKRWGYTF. CDR3 DNA: TGTGCCAGCAGTTACGCATCCGGACGGCCGAAAAGGTGGGGCTACACCTTC. This chain uses TRBV6-2 or TRBV6-3 with TRBJ1-2, with unresolved D. The CDR3 covers 17 residues. Deletions cut 2 bases from V and 8 bases from J, with 24 bases between. In germline, CDR1 is MNHEY, CDR2 SVGEGT.

In regard to this clone: This sample includes further DNA sequences coding for the same CDR3. V is TRBV19 and J is TRBJ1-5, with TRBD1 as a possible D gene (6 bases). Germline V gives CDR1 LNHDA, CDR2 SQIVND (reference sequence). V was trimmed by 8 bases and J by 0 bases, leaving 8 bases between them. This CDR3 has 13 amino acids. The CDR3 nucleotides are TGTGCCAGTCGGACAGATAGCAATCAGCCCCAGCATTTT. It yields the protein CASRTDSNQPQHF.

V gene TRBV5-6 combines with J gene TRBJ2-1; 12 bases align to TRBD2. The J segment lost 7 bases and the V segment lost 3 bases, leaving 8 bases of the junction unmatched. Germline CDR1 SGHDT, CDR2 YYEEEE. The CDR3 runs 16 residues. The DNA for the CDR3 is TGTGCCAGCAGCTCACCTAGCGGGGGGGCCCGAAATGAGCAGTTCTTC. The encoded protein is CASSSPSGGARNEQFF.

The chain employs TRBV27 and TRBJ2-5; D perhaps matches TRBD2 (5 bases). V lost 6 bases to trimming and J lost 9 bases, with 17 bases between them. Germline V CDR1 and CDR2: MNHEY, SMNVEV (reference sequence). This CDR3 has 13 amino acids. CDR3 loop: CASRSASGRAQYF. The CDR3 nucleotides are TGTGCCAGCAGGTCCGCTTCGGGAAGGGCCCAGTACTTC.

V is TRBV7-6 and J is TRBJ2-5; D not certain. Per germline, CDR1 SGHVS and CDR2 FNYEAQ. V lost 3 bases and J 0 bases, leaving 8 bases between the germline ends. CDR3 length: 14 residues. The CDR3 bases are TGTGCCAGCAGCTTTAGGTTGTACCAAGAGACCCAGTACTTC. Translated, it gives CASSFRLYQETQYF.